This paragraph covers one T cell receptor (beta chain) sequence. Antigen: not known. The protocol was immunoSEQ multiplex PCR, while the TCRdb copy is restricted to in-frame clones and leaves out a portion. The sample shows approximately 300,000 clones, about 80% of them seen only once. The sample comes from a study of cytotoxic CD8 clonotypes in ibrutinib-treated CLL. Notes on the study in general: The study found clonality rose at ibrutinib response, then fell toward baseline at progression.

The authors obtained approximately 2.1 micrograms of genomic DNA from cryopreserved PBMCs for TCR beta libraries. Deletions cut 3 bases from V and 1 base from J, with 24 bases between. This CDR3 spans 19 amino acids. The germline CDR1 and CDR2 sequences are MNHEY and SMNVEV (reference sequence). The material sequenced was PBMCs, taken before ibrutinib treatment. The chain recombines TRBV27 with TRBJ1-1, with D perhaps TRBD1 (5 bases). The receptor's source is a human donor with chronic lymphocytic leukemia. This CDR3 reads CASSFLSPRQSPWNTEAFF. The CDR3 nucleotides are TGTGCCAGCAGTTTTCTTTCCCCGAGACAGTCACCTTGGAACACTGAAGCTTTCTTT.